The rows below give T cell receptor beta chains drawn from one sample of a study of identical twins. TCRdb used MiXCR to reprocess the 5' RACE reads, holding one entry per CDR3 protein. The sample contains roughly 750,000 distinct CDR3 sequences, 21% of which appear only once. These same data were also listed under a study on T cells expressing NK-cell markers.

The sample comprised PBMCs. These receptors came from a woman between 18 and 29 years old in good health. Both conserved end residues are part of each CDR3. D genes are given only for firm matches. Where a row states a size, it is once, few, many or the class of an expanded clone; other rows omit it.

J gene,V gene,clone size,D gene,CDR3 protein,CDR3 DNA
TRBJ2-7,TRBV12-3/TRBV12-4,many,NA,CASRHRGRYEQYF,TGTGCCAGCAGGCACCGAGGGCGCTACGAGCAGTACTTC
TRBJ1-1,TRBV20-1,few,NA,CSGSGLEGTEAFF,TGCAGTGGATCGGGGCTCGAAGGCACTGAAGCTTTCTTT
TRBJ1-1,TRBV18,NA,NA,CASSEAALMNTEAFF,TGTGCCAGCTCAGAGGCAGCTCTTATGAACACTGAAGCTTTCTTT
TRBJ2-7,TRBV27,many,NA,CASGKYEQYF,TGTGCCAGCGGCAAATACGAGCAGTACTTC
TRBJ2-1,TRBV29-1,few,TRBD2,CSATRTSGFDEQFF,TGCAGCGCCACTAGGACTAGCGGGTTCGATGAGCAGTTCTTC
TRBJ1-5,TRBV7-8,once,NA,CASRATSERNQPQHF,TGTGCCAGCAGGGCAACGAGTGAGAGGAATCAGCCCCAGCATTTT
TRBJ2-7,TRBV6-1,few,NA,CASKRVSYEQYF,TGTGCCAGCAAAAGGGTCTCCTACGAGCAGTACTTC
TRBJ2-7,TRBV6-1,NA,NA,CASSEDREQYF,TGTGCCAGCAGTGAAGACAGGGAGCAGTACTTC
TRBJ2-1,TRBV5-5,NA,TRBD1,CASSIVPGQGGNEQFF,TGTGCCAGCAGCATTGTACCGGGACAGGGGGGCAATGAGCAGTTCTTC
TRBJ2-6,TRBV28,NA,TRBD1,CASGGQGGSGANVLTF,TGTGCCAGCGGGGGACAGGGGGGCTCTGGGGCCAACGTCCTGACTTTC
TRBJ2-1,TRBV6-5,few,NA,CASSLTGTFYNEQFF,TGTGCCAGCAGTTTAACAGGGACGTTTTACAATGAGCAGTTCTTC
TRBJ2-1,TRBV6-2/TRBV6-3,many,NA,CASSYSTSYNEQFF,TGTGCCAGCAGTTACTCGACATCATACAATGAGCAGTTCTTC
TRBJ2-5,TRBV29-1,few,TRBD2,CSVAPGTREETQYF,TGCAGCGTAGCCCCCGGGACTAGAGAAGAGACCCAGTACTTC
TRBJ2-1,TRBV7-6,few,NA,CASSNLVGSYNEQFF,TGTGCCAGCAGCAACCTGGTTGGCTCCTACAATGAGCAGTTCTTC
TRBJ1-1,TRBV5-1,NA,NA,CASSFLTLEAGAEAFF,TGCGCCAGCAGCTTTCTTACCCTAGAAGCCGGGGCTGAAGCTTTCTTT
TRBJ1-4,TRBV12-3/TRBV12-4,many,NA,CASRRAQGNEKLFF,TGTGCCAGCAGACGGGCCCAGGGCAATGAAAAACTGTTTTTT
TRBJ2-1,TRBV6-2/TRBV6-3,NA,TRBD2,CASSWGSGGNEQFF,TGTGCCAGCAGTTGGGGGAGCGGGGGGAATGAGCAGTTCTTC
TRBJ2-3,TRBV7-9,many,TRBD1,CASSPYRRTGYF,TGTGCCAGCAGCCCCTATAGAAGGACAGGGTATTTT
TRBJ2-1,TRBV14,few,NA,CASSQSLGLATEPYNEQFF,TGTGCCAGCAGCCAAAGTTTAGGCCTAGCGACGGAACCCTACAATGAGCAGTTCTTC